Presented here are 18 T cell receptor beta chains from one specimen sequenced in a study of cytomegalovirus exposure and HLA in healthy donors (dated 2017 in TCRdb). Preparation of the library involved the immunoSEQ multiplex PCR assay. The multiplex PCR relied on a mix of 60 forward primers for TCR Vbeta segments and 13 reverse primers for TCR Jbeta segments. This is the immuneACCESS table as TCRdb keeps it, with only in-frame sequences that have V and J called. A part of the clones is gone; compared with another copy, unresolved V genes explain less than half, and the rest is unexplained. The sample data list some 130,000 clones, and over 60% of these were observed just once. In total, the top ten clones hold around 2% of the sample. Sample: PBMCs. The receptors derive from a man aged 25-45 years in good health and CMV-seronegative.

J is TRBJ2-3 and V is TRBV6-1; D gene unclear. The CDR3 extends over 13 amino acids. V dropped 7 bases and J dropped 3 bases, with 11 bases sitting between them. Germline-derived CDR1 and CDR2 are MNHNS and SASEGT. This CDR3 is CASTQKTTDTQYF. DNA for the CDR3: TGTGCCAGCACCCAAAAGACAACAGATACGCAGTATTTT.

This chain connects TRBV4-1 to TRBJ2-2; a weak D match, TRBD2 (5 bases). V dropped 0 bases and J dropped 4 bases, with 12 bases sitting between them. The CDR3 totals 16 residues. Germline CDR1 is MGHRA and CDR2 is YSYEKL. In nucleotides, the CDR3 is TGCGCCAGCAGCCAAGATATCTCGGGAAGCACCGGGGAGCTGTTTTTT. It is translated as CASSQDISGSTGELFF.

The CDR3 DNA sequence: TGTGCCAGCAGTCCCCGGACAGGGGATTACAGCACAGATACGCAGTATTTT. This encodes CASSPRTGDYSTDTQYF. The genes are TRBV28 and TRBJ2-3; 9 nucleotides match TRBD1. The CDR3 is 17 residues long. J was trimmed by 0 bases and V by 5 bases; bases with no gene match: 9. Germline V CDR1 and CDR2: MDHEN, SYDVKM.

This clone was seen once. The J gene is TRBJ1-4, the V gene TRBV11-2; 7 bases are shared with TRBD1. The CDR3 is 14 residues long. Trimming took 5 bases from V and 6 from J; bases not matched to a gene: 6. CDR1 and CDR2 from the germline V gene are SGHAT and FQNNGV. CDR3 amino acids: CASSQTQGYEKLFF. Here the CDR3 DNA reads TGTGCCAGCAGCCAAACACAGGGGTATGAAAAACTGTTTTTT.

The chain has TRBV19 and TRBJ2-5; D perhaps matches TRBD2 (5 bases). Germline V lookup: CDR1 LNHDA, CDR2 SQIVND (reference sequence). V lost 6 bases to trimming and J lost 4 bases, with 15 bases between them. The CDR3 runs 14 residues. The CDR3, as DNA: TGTGCCAGTAGCACCTCCCCGGGGATAGAGACCCAGTACTTC. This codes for CASSTSPGIETQYF. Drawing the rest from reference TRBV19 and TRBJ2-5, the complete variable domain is DGGITQSPKYLFRKEGQNVTLSCEQNLNHDAMYWYRQDPGQGLRLIYYSQIVNDFQKGDIAEGYSVSREKKESFPLTVTSAQKNPTAFYLCASSTSPGIETQYFGPGTRLLVL.

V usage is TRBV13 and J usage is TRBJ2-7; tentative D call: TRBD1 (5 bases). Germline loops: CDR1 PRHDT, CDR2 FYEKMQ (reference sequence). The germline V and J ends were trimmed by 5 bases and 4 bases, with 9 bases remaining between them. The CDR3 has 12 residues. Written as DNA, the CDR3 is TGTGCCAGCAGCGGCCAGGGTTACGAGCAGTACTTC. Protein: CASSGQGYEQYF.

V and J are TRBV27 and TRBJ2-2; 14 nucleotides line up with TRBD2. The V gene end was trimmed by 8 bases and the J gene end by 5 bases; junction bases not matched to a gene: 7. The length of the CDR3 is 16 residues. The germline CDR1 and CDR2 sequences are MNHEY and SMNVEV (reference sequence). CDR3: CASRHGLAGGTGELFF. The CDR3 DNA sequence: TGTGCCAGCCGCCATGGACTAGCGGGAGGAACCGGGGAGCTGTTTTTT.

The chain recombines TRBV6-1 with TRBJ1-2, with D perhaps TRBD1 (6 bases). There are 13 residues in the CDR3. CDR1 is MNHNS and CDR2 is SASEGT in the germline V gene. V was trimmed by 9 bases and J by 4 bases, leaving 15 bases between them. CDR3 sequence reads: CASEKDRSYGYTF. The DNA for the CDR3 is TGTGCCAGTGAAAAAGACAGGTCCTATGGCTACACCTTC.

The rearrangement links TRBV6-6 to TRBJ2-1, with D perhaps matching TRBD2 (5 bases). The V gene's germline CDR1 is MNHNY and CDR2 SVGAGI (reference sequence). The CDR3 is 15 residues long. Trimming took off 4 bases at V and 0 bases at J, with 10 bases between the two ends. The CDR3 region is CASSSRVNSYNEQFF. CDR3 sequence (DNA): TGTGCCAGCAGTTCGAGGGTTAACTCCTACAATGAGCAGTTCTTC.

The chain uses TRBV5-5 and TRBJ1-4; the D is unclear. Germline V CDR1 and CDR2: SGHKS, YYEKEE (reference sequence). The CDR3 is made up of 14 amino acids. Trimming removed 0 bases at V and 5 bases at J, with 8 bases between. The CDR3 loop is CASSLGGSNEKLFF. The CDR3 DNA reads TGTGCCAGCAGCTTGGGCGGGTCCAATGAAAAACTGTTTTTT.

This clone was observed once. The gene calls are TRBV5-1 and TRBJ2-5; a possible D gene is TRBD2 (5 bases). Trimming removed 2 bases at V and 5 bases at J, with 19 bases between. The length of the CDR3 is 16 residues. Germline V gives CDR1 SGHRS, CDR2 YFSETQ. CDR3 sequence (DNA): TGCGCCAGCAGCTTATCCCCCGGTGGGAGTATGGAGACCCAGTACTTC. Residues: CASSLSPGGSMETQYF.

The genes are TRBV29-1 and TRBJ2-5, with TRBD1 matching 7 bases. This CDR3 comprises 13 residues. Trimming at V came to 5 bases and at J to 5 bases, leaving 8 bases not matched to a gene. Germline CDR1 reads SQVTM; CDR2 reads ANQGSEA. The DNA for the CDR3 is TGCAGCGTTACGGGACAGTTCAGCGAGACCCAGTACTTC. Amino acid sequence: CSVTGQFSETQYF.

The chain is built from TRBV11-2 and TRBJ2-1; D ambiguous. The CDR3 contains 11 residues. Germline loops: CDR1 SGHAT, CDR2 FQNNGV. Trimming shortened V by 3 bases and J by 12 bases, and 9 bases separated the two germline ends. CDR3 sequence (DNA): TGTGCCAGCAGCTTGAGAAACGGGCAGTTCTTC. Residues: CASSLRNGQFF. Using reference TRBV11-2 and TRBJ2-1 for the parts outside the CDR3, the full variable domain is EAGVAQSPRYKIIEKRQSVAFWCNPISGHATLYWYQQILGQGPKLLIQFQNNGVVDDSQLPKDRFSAERLKGVDSTLKIQPAKLEDSAVYLCASSLRNGQFFGPGTRLTVL.

CDR3 nucleotides: TGTGCCACCAGCACCCTCCCCGGGACAGGTTACGAGCAGTACTTC. It yields the protein CATSTLPGTGYEQYF. V and J are TRBV15 and TRBJ2-7; 8 bases line up with TRBD1. This CDR3 comprises 15 residues. Germline-derived CDR1 and CDR2 are LNHNV and YYDKDF (reference sequence). Trimming at V came to 4 bases and at J to 4 bases, leaving 9 bases not matched to a gene.

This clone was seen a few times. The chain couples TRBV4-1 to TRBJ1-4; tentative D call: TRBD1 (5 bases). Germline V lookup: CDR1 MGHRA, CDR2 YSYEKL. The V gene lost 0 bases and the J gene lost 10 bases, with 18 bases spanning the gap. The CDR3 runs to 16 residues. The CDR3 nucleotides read TGCGCCAGCAGCCAAGATAGGGACGGGGGTGGGGGAAAACTGTTTTTT. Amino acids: CASSQDRDGGGGKLFF.

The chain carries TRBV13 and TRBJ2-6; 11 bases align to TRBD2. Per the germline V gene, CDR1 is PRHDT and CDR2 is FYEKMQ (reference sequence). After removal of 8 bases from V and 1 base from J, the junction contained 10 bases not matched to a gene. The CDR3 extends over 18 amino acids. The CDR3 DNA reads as TGTGCCAGCCTACGGACTAGCGGGTTTTTTTCTGGGGCCAACGTCCTGACTTTC. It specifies CASLRTSGFFSGANVLTF.

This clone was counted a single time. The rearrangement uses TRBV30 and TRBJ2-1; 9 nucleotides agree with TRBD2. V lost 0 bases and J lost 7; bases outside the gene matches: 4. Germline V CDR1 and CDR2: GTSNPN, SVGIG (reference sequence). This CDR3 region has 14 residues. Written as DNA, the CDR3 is TGTGCCTGGAGTGTACTAAGCGGGAGGAATGAGCAGTTCTTC. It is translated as CAWSVLSGRNEQFF.

This CDR3 is CASSTWTGGYRADYGYTF. Here the CDR3 DNA reads TGTGCCAGTAGTACCTGGACAGGGGGCTATCGAGCCGACTATGGCTACACCTTC. The V and J genes are TRBV19 and TRBJ1-2, with 11 bases lining up with TRBD1. The germline V gene has CDR1 LNHDA and CDR2 SQIVND (reference sequence). This CDR3 has 18 amino acids. After removal of 4 bases from V and 3 bases from J, the junction contained 13 bases not matched to a gene.